The entry that follows covers one TCR beta chain sequence. As yet, its antigen is unknown. These data are taken from a study of OX40 agonist ivuxolimab in advanced cancers. Overall study findings and caveats: By week 6 at 0.1 to 3.0 mg/kg, blood CD4+ and CD8+ T cells had expanded clonally. The average count of expanded clones was higher among CD8+ T cells than among CD4+.

TCRdb's table, derived via immunoSEQ multiplex PCR, lists solely in-frame clones and lacks some. The sample holds 40,000 to 55,000 clones, 80% to 90% seen once. The sample in question was CD4+ or CD8+ T cells sorted from blood, obtained in a trial of the OX40 agonist ivuxolimab. This TCR derives from an adult with an advanced solid tumor such as melanoma, head and neck, liver or kidney cancer.

CDR3 DNA: TGTGCCAGCAGTTCCCCCCGGCAGGGGGCCAACGTCCTGACTTTC. This translates into CASSSPRQGANVLTF. The chain recombines TRBV6-5 with TRBJ2-6, with D unclear. This CDR3 has 15 amino acids. Germline values: CDR1 MNHEY, CDR2 SVGAGI. Trimming took 4 bases from V and 4 from J, leaving 11 bases between them.